The rows below give T cell receptor beta chains drawn from one sample of a study of blood T cell repertoires in COVID-19. Method: immunoSEQ multiplex PCR; TCRdb's copy keeps in-frame clones and lacks some. The table includes roughly 150,000 clones, roughly 91% detected once. The sequenced sample was peripheral blood. These receptors were obtained from a man between 18 and 35 years old with acute or convalescent COVID-19. Both conserved end residues are part of each CDR3. The D gene is left open where the match is weak. The size field is filled for only some rows; it gives once, few, many or a size class.

NA,TRBJ1-1,TRBD1,TRBV14,17,CASSSGTAIFMNTEAFF,TGTGCCAGCAGTTCTGGGACAGCTATATTCATGAACACTGAAGCTTTCTTT
few,TRBJ2-1,TRBD1,TRBV18,19,CASSSKTGTGELSYNEQFF,TGTGCCAGCTCGTCAAAGACCGGGACAGGGGAACTCTCCTACAATGAGCAGTTCTTC
once,TRBJ2-3,TRBD2,TRBV24-1,16,CATSDLGAGGTDTQYF,TGTGCCACCAGTGATTTGGGCGCGGGGGGCACAGATACGCAGTATTTT
NA,TRBJ1-5,TRBD1,TRBV27,17,CASSLEGQGRSNQPQHF,TGTGCCAGCAGTTTAGAGGGACAGGGTAGGAGCAATCAGCCCCAGCATTTT
NA,TRBJ2-1,NA,TRBV27,12,CTSRRLPNEQFF,TGTACATCGAGGCGGCTTCCCAATGAGCAGTTCTTC
NA,TRBJ2-5,TRBD2,TRBV5-1,14,CASSLSTSGETQYF,TGCGCCAGCAGCTTGTCGACTAGCGGAGAGACCCAGTACTTC
NA,TRBJ2-3,TRBD2,TRBV6-2/TRBV6-3,16,CASSSRGTITADTQYF,TGTGCCAGCAGTTCGCGCGGGACTATCACTGCGGATACGCAGTATTTT
once,TRBJ2-2,NA,TRBV27,15,CASSLRGTYTGELFF,TGTGCCAGCAGTTTACGAGGGACATACACCGGGGAGCTGTTTTTT
NA,TRBJ1-2,NA,TRBV6-5,14,CASSQSGVPTGYTF,TGTGCCAGCAGTCAATCAGGGGTCCCAACTGGCTACACCTTC
NA,TRBJ1-3,TRBD1,TRBV29-1,12,CSVAGSGQLIYF,TGCAGCGTTGCCGGGTCGGGACAGCTAATATATTTT
NA,TRBJ1-2,NA,TRBV9,15,CASSAQRGWLDGYTF,TGTGCCAGCAGCGCCCAGCGTGGGTGGCTTGATGGCTACACCTTC
NA,TRBJ1-3,TRBD1,TRBV19,17,CASRPPQGRSSGNTIYF,TGTGCCAGTAGACCCCCACAGGGGCGCTCATCTGGAAACACCATATATTTT
NA,TRBJ2-5,NA,TRBV2,12,CASSDRKETQYF,TGTGCCAGCAGTGACAGGAAAGAGACCCAGTACTTC
NA,TRBJ2-7,TRBD2,TRBV7-6,17,CASSLAVASGSSYEQYF,TGTGCCAGCAGCTTAGCGGTGGCTAGCGGGAGCTCCTACGAGCAGTACTTC
NA,TRBJ1-1,NA,TRBV28,16,CASSLSFRGGLTEAFF,TGTGCCAGCAGTTTATCCTTCCGGGGGGGTCTGACTGAAGCTTTCTTT